The 30 T cell receptor beta chains presented below share a single source sample, sequenced in a study of T cells in Graves' hyperthyroidism and ophthalmopathy. RNA transcripts yielded amplified TCR beta CDR3 regions. First-round RT-PCR targeting the TCR CDR3 was performed with the HTBI primer set. TCRdb re-called the multiplex PCR reads through MiXCR, storing one row per CDR3 protein. The sample lists about 610,000 distinct CDR3 sequences, approximately 16% occurring once. Material: blood. The source is a woman in her thirties or forties with Graves' ophthalmopathy.

This clonotype was recorded at least ten times. V gene TRBV4-1 combines with J gene TRBJ2-5; no definite D call. This CDR3 region has 14 residues. In germline, CDR1 is MGHRA, CDR2 YSYEKL. V dropped 1 base and J dropped 10 bases, with 16 bases sitting between them. This chain's CDR3 is CASSQVPGSPFQYF. The CDR3 nucleotides are TGCGCCAGCAGCCAAGTCCCGGGCAGCCCCTTCCAGTACTTC.

The chain links TRBV12-3 or TRBV12-4 to TRBJ1-1; unclear D gene. V lost 6 bases to trimming and J lost 6 bases, with 17 bases between them. This CDR3 comprises 14 residues. Here the CDR3 reads CASSDWQALAEAFF. The CDR3 DNA is TGTGCCAGCAGCGATTGGCAGGCGCTTGCTGAAGCTTTCTTT.

This chain links TRBV12-3 or TRBV12-4 with TRBJ1-1; perhaps TRBD1 as D (5 bases). Trimming took off 7 bases at V and 0 bases at J, with 9 bases between the two ends. CDR3 length: 13 residues. The CDR3 spells CASTTVLNTEAFF. In DNA, the CDR3 is TGTGCCAGCACGACAGTATTGAACACTGAAGCTTTCTTT.

Ten or more counts support this clonotype. This sequence joins TRBV6-1 and TRBJ2-5, with 9 positions matching TRBD1. Per germline, CDR1 MNHNS and CDR2 SASEGT. This CDR3 has 15 amino acids. J was trimmed by 4 bases and V by 3 bases; bases with no gene match: 6. In DNA form, the CDR3 reads TGTGCCAGCAGTGACGGACAGGGGAGGGTAGAGACCCAGTACTTC. Its translation: CASSDGQGRVETQYF.

The rearrangement links TRBV4-1 to TRBJ1-5, with 8 bases aligning to TRBD1. CDR1 and CDR2 from the germline V gene are MGHRA and YSYEKL. J was trimmed by 3 bases and V by 4 bases; bases with no gene match: 14. CDR3 length equals 18 residues. The CDR3 coding sequence is TGCGCCAGCAGCCTTCGAGCAGGGGGCACCGGAGTCAATCAGCCCCAGCATTTT. It translates to CASSLRAGGTGVNQPQHF.

This clonotype was seen at least ten times. V usage is TRBV5-5 and J usage is TRBJ2-1; D is undetermined. CDR3 length: 15 amino acids. Germline CDR1 and CDR2: SGHKS and YYEKEE (reference sequence). V was clipped by 0 bases and J by 9 bases, with 16 bases between them. The CDR3 loop reads CASSLGFLSGGEQFF. The DNA for the CDR3 is TGTGCCAGCAGCTTGGGTTTCCTTTCGGGTGGTGAGCAGTTCTTC.

V and J are TRBV5-1 and TRBJ1-1, with TRBD1 matching 7 bases. The germline V gene has CDR1 SGHRS and CDR2 YFSETQ. The CDR3 consists of 13 residues. V shed 7 bases and J 1 base; nucleotides not matched to a gene: 4. The CDR3 sequence: CASCRDRNTEAFF. For the CDR3, the DNA is TGCGCCAGCTGCCGGGACAGGAACACTGAAGCTTTCTTT.

The V gene is TRBV4-2, the J gene TRBJ1-1; a possible D gene is TRBD1 (6 bases). V was shortened by 0 bases and J by 10 bases, with 18 bases between the two germline ends. CDR1 and CDR2 from the germline V gene are LGHNA and YNFKEQ. This CDR3 is built from 15 residues. The CDR3 nucleotides are TGTGCCAGCAGCCAAGAGGGTTTAGGGGGGCTGGGAGCTTTCTTT. Translating it yields CASSQEGLGGLGAFF.

The sample holds many counts of this clonotype. J is TRBJ2-1 and V is TRBV5-1; D is unresolved. Per germline, CDR1 SGHRS and CDR2 YFSETQ. The CDR3 covers 17 residues. Trimming took off 5 bases at V and 0 bases at J, with 18 bases between the two ends. The DNA for the CDR3 is TGCGCCAGCAGACTGCGGCCTGTACAAAGCTCCTACAATGAGCAGTTCTTC. Its translation: CASRLRPVQSSYNEQFF.

In its sample, this clonotype was seen a few times. The chain has TRBV20-1 and TRBJ1-3; possibly TRBD1 for D (6 bases). The CDR3 totals 13 residues. The germline gives CDR1 DFQATT, CDR2 SNEGSKA (reference sequence). V shed 5 bases and J shed 0 bases, with 8 bases lying between them. CDR3 nucleotides: TGCAGTGCTTTCAGGGGCTCTGGAAACACCATATATTTT. Protein: CSAFRGSGNTIYF.

This clonotype has more than one count but fewer than ten. The chain couples TRBV7-9 to TRBJ2-3, with a possible D match to TRBD1 (6 bases). The germline V and J ends were trimmed by 8 bases and 2 bases, with 17 bases remaining between them. Germline lookup yields CDR1 SEHNR and CDR2 FQNEAQ (reference sequence). The CDR3 length is 15 residues. The CDR3 loop is CASAPGDQPTDTQYF. DNA for the CDR3: TGTGCCAGCGCACCAGGGGACCAACCCACAGATACGCAGTATTTT.

This clonotype was counted ten times or more. The chain has TRBV12-3 or TRBV12-4 and TRBJ1-1; D is unclear. The CDR3 length is 14 residues. V was clipped by 5 bases and J by 1 base, with 11 bases between them. This chain's CDR3 is CASSRRTGNTEAFF. The DNA of the CDR3 is TGTGCCAGCAGTAGGAGGACGGGGAACACTGAAGCTTTCTTT.

The chain employs TRBV30 and TRBJ2-5; 15 positions agree with TRBD2. The V and J ends lost 8 bases and 13 bases, in that order; junction bases with no gene match: 8. Germline lookup yields CDR1 GTSNPN and CDR2 SVGIG (reference sequence). The CDR3 has 12 amino acids. This CDR3 is CAGTSGRFSWYF. The CDR3 nucleotides read TGTGCCGGGACTAGCGGGAGGTTCTCTTGGTACTTC.

A few counts support this clonotype. This sequence joins TRBV9 and TRBJ2-1; TRBD2 aligns across 9 bases. CDR1 is SGDLS and CDR2 is YYNGEE in the germline V gene. Unmatched junction bases numbered 2, after V lost 3 bases and J lost 1 base. The CDR3 has 15 residues. This CDR3 reads CASSGSGRSYNEQFF. The CDR3 region has the DNA TGTGCCAGCAGCGGTAGCGGGAGATCCTACAATGAGCAGTTCTTC.

This clonotype was counted at least ten times. The chain recombines TRBV20-1 with TRBJ2-5; D might be TRBD2 (5 bases). This CDR3 region has 16 residues. The germline V gene encodes CDR1 DFQATT and CDR2 SNEGSKA (reference sequence). Trimming took off 0 bases at V and 2 bases at J, with 16 bases between the two ends. This chain's CDR3 is CSARDMRSGTQETQYF. DNA of the CDR3: TGCAGTGCTAGAGATATGAGAAGCGGAACACAAGAGACCCAGTACTTC.

There are a few counts of this clonotype. The gene calls are TRBV6-5 and TRBJ1-2; TRBD1 might be the D (5 bases). V was shortened by 0 bases and J by 4 bases, with 12 bases between the two germline ends. CDR1 is MNHEY and CDR2 is SVGAGI in the germline V gene. The length of the CDR3 is 15 residues. CDR3 bases: TGTGCCAGCAGTTACTCGGTCGGGGCCCCCTATGGCTACACCTTC. Encoded protein: CASSYSVGAPYGYTF.

This sequence joins TRBV11-2 and TRBJ2-3; the match to TRBD1 covers 9 bases. Trimming took 4 bases from V and 3 from J; bases not matched to a gene: 5. CDR1 SGHAT and CDR2 FQNNGV come from the germline V gene. This CDR3 contains 15 residues. CDR3 DNA sequence: TGTGCCAGCAGCTACAGGGGGCAGACGACAGATACGCAGTATTTT. Translating it yields CASSYRGQTTDTQYF.

As concerns this clonotype: Because it lacks the conserved phenylalanine or tryptophan at the end, this CDR3 is likely a read error. This chain links TRBV30 with TRBJ1-5; no firm D call. Germline V gene lookup returns CDR1 GTSNPN and CDR2 SVGIG (reference sequence). The V end lost 1 base, the J end lost 4 bases, and 14 bases lay between the germline ends. CDR3 length: 15 amino acids. CDR3 nucleotide sequence: TGTGCCTGGAGTGCCGGGCAGGTCTTTAATCAGCCCCAGCATTAT. Amino acids: CAWSAGQVFNQPQHY.

The chain uses TRBV6-1 and TRBJ2-5; D may correspond to TRBD1 or TRBD2 (6 bases each). CDR1 is MNHNS, CDR2 SASEGT, per germline. Trimming pared 0 bases from V and 13 bases from J, leaving 21 bases between. The CDR3 runs to 15 residues. The CDR3, as DNA: TGTGCCAGCAGTGAAGCGCAGGAGGGGGACCGAGTCTGGTACTTC. Translating gives CASSEAQEGDRVWYF.

This clonotype was detected ten times or more. J is TRBJ2-7 and V is TRBV5-1; TRBD2 matches at 10 bases. Germline assignment: CDR1 SGHRS and CDR2 YFSETQ. V was pared by 7 bases and J by 4 bases, with 14 bases of the junction left unmatched. The CDR3 spans 16 residues. The CDR3 sequence: CASRTGGGLAEYEQYF. The CDR3 nucleotides are TGCGCCAGCCGCACAGGGGGAGGACTAGCGGAATACGAGCAGTACTTC. Using reference TRBV5-1 and TRBJ2-7 for the parts outside the CDR3, the full variable domain is KAGVTQTPRYLIKTRGQQVTLSCSPISGHRSVSWYQQTPGQGLQFLFEYFSETQRNKGNFPGRFSGRQFSNSRSEMNVSTLELGDSALYLCASRTGGGLAEYEQYFGPGTRLTVT.

This clonotype showed up just once. The chain combines TRBV19 with TRBJ2-1; 12 bases are shared with TRBD2. Germline V gene lookup returns CDR1 LNHDA and CDR2 SQIVND (reference sequence). CDR3 length equals 15 residues. The junction had 6 bases not matched to a gene; V was cut back by 5 bases and J by 7 bases. Here the CDR3 reads CASSSSGRAWNEQFF. CDR3 nucleotides: TGTGCCAGTAGTTCTAGCGGGAGGGCCTGGAATGAGCAGTTCTTC.

This clonotype was counted many times. V usage is TRBV12-3 or TRBV12-4 and J usage is TRBJ1-5; no clear D. CDR3 length: 15 amino acids. V lost 3 bases to trimming and J lost 3 bases, with 12 bases between them. CDR3 region: CASSFGGRVNQPQHF. In nucleotides, the CDR3 is TGTGCCAGCAGTTTTGGAGGCAGAGTCAATCAGCCCCAGCATTTT.

This clonotype appeared many times. This sequence joins TRBV6-1 and TRBJ2-3; TRBD2 matches at 7 bases. Trimming took 5 bases from V and 2 from J; bases not matched to a gene: 22. Per the germline V gene, CDR1 is MNHNS and CDR2 is SASEGT. The CDR3 runs to 20 residues. The CDR3 nucleotides read TGTGCCAGCAGTTTATCGTTTAGCGGGCGCACAATTCGCCACACAGATACGCAGTATTTT. Protein: CASSLSFSGRTIRHTDTQYF.

About this clonotype: A much larger clonotype is one base distant, so this may be a read error. V usage is TRBV7-3 and J usage is TRBJ2-3; D might be TRBD2 (6 bases). The CDR3 consists of 15 residues. Germline CDR1 is SGHTA and CDR2 is FQGTGA. The CDR3 DNA reads TGTACCAGCAGCAATGGAGGGCTACGCACAGATACGCAGTATTTT. It translates to CTSSNGGLRTDTQYF.

About this clonotype itself: This likely stems from a read error, as it lies one base from a far larger clone. The chain employs TRBV2 and TRBJ2-7, with no clear D. Germline CDR1 SNHLY, CDR2 FYNNEI. This CDR3 contains 12 residues. DNA for the CDR3: TGTACCAGCAGTGAAAGCTCCTACGAGCAGTACTTC. Its translation: CTSSESSYEQYF.

The table lists this clonotype with many counts. V and J are TRBV7-9 and TRBJ2-1; D not certain. This CDR3 has 11 amino acids. V dropped 3 bases and J dropped 8 bases, with 5 bases sitting between them. Germline-derived CDR1 and CDR2 are SEHNR and FQNEAQ (reference sequence). CDR3 sequence: CASSFIDEQFF. CDR3 sequence (DNA): TGTGCCAGCAGCTTCATCGATGAGCAGTTCTTC.

In this sample, this clonotype turned up a few times. This chain connects TRBV20-1 to TRBJ2-3; D uncertain. Germline loops: CDR1 DFQATT, CDR2 SNEGSKA (reference sequence). The length of the CDR3 is 15 residues. The germline V and J ends were trimmed by 1 base and 4 bases, with 15 bases remaining between them. The CDR3 DNA reads TGCAGTGCTAGAGTTTCGAGTGAAAGTTCAGATACGCAGTATTTT. Translation gives CSARVSSESSDTQYF.

A remark on this clonotype: A much larger clone differs by one base, so this may be a read error. The chain uses TRBV28 and TRBJ1-5; tentatively, D is TRBD1 (6 bases). CDR3 size: 15 residues. Germline V gives CDR1 MDHEN, CDR2 SYDVKM. The CDR3 protein is CTSRGSASNNQPQHF. The CDR3 region has the DNA TGTACCAGCAGGGGAAGCGCTTCTAACAATCAGCCCCAGCATTTT.

This clonotype is a singleton in its sample. A single base separates this from a much larger clone, so it may be a read error. This chain connects TRBV20-1 to TRBJ2-1, with TRBD2 matching 8 bases. Germline V gene lookup returns CDR1 DFQATT and CDR2 SNEGSKA (reference sequence). This CDR3 has 15 residues. The V segment lost 3 bases and the J segment 4 bases; nucleotides outside the gene matches: 8. Here the CDR3 DNA reads TGCAGTGCTAGTGGGCGGGAGGCATCATACAATGAGCAGTTCTTC. Protein product: CSASGREASYNEQFF.

The rearrangement uses TRBV4-2 and TRBJ1-5, with a weak D call TRBD1 (5 bases). This CDR3 is 16 amino acids long. The V and J ends lost 1 base and 0 bases respectively, with 10 bases between them. CDR1 LGHNA and CDR2 YNFKEQ come from the germline V gene. CDR3 nucleotides: TGTGCCAGCAGCCAAGCAGGGAGTTATAGCAATCAGCCCCAGCATTTT. It codes for CASSQAGSYSNQPQHF.